The 9 T cell receptor beta chains below all came from one sample that was sequenced in a study of shared clonotypes between healthy human individuals. Libraries were prepared by immunoSEQ multiplex PCR; TCRdb keeps only in-frame clonotypes and omits some of them. This table has about 480,000 clones, about 80% appearing once. The sequenced material came from PBMCs. The receptors were sampled from a woman aged 40-49 years in good health. Some clones in this sample may be carry-over from other donors' samples.

This clone has only a few counts. V usage is TRBV9 and J usage is TRBJ2-7; D is perhaps TRBD2 (6 bases). The length of the CDR3 is 14 residues. Trimming took off 1 base at V and 3 bases at J, with 11 bases between the two ends. CDR1 and CDR2 from the germline V gene are SGDLS and YYNGEE. The CDR3 sequence is CASSVSPSDYEQYF. CDR3 sequence (DNA): TGTGCCAGCAGCGTATCCCCTAGCGACTACGAGCAGTACTTC.

The V gene is TRBV2, the J gene TRBJ1-3; no firm D call. The CDR3 sequence is 14 residues long. Per germline, CDR1 SNHLY and CDR2 FYNNEI. The V end was cut by 4 bases, the J end by 4 bases, with 11 bases between. This CDR3 is CASSGLLGGNTIYF. The CDR3 DNA is TGTGCCAGCAGTGGCCTTTTAGGAGGAAACACCATATATTTT.

V gene TRBV29-1 combines with J gene TRBJ2-4, with D perhaps matching TRBD2 (5 bases). The CDR3 extends over 11 amino acids. Germline V gene sequence: CDR1 SQVTM, CDR2 ANQGSEA. The germline V and J ends were trimmed by 6 bases and 7 bases, with 10 bases remaining between them. Here the CDR3 reads CSVETGNIQYF. The CDR3 DNA reads TGCAGCGTGGAGACGGGGAACATTCAGTACTTC.

This clone came up a few times. The CDR3 here is CASSPQPLGDEETQYF. The DNA of the CDR3 is TGCGCCAGCAGCCCTCAGCCCCTAGGGGACGAAGAGACCCAGTACTTC. The J gene is TRBJ2-5, the V gene TRBV5-1; D is possibly TRBD1 or TRBD2 (5 bases each). The CDR3 is 16 amino acids. CDR1 SGHRS and CDR2 YFSETQ come from the germline V gene. Trimming shortened V by 4 bases and J by 3 bases, and 19 bases separated the two germline ends.

The CDR3 loop is CASSPSGLTYEQYF. DNA of the CDR3: TGTGCCAGCAGCCCTAGCGGGCTGACCTACGAGCAGTACTTC. The chain carries TRBV11-2 and TRBJ2-5; 8 bases line up with TRBD2. The last part of the DNA fits TRBJ2-7 better; the J call may be wrong. The CDR3 is 14 amino acids. From germline, CDR1 is SGHAT and CDR2 FQNNGV.

The sample holds a few counts of this clone. The chain uses TRBV28 and TRBJ2-5, with D possibly being TRBD1 (6 bases). The J call is uncertain, as TRBJ2-7 better fits the DNA end. Germline V gene lookup returns CDR1 MDHEN and CDR2 SYDVKM. This CDR3 comprises 13 residues. Here the CDR3 DNA reads TGTGCCAGCATGAACAGGGAGCCTTACGAGCAGTACTTC. This codes for CASMNREPYEQYF.

V is TRBV14 and J is TRBJ2-7, with D uncertain. CDR3 length: 13 amino acids. From germline, CDR1 is SGHDN and CDR2 FVKESK. V lost 0 bases and J 6 bases, leaving 9 bases between the germline ends. In DNA, the CDR3 is TGTGCCAGCAGCCAAGATCTACGGTCCGAGCAGTACTTC. This codes for CASSQDLRSEQYF.

The chain recombines TRBV11-2 with TRBJ2-2, with D unclear. Trimming pared 0 bases from V and 7 bases from J, leaving 9 bases between. This CDR3 region has 14 residues. Germline V gene sequence: CDR1 SGHAT, CDR2 FQNNGV. The CDR3 region has the DNA TGTGCCAGCAGCTTAGAGCGGCAGAGCGGGGAGCTGTTTTTT. It translates to CASSLERQSGELFF.

This clone has only a few counts. The chain links TRBV6-1 to TRBJ1-2; the D is unclear. V dropped 4 bases and J dropped 4 bases, with 16 bases sitting between them. Germline V lookup: CDR1 MNHNS, CDR2 SASEGT. This CDR3 has 15 residues. DNA of the CDR3: TGTGCCAGCAGTGCGGAGGCAGCCGAGGGCTATGGCTACACCTTC. The encoded protein is CASSAEAAEGYGYTF.